This record covers a single T cell receptor beta chain. Per the original data handling: How many nucleated cells were present was estimated from reference gene primer amplification. Sequenced by immunoSEQ multiplex PCR; TCRdb stores in-frame clones only, minus some. For V, J and clone size, that table is used; D and trimming come from the DNA. The sample includes about 200,000 clones, more than 75% seen only once; the top ten take roughly 6.4%. This sample is drawn from a study of blood T cell repertoires in COVID-19. Study context: The United States, Italy and Spain provided the acute and convalescent COVID-19 samples. PBMCs, B-cell-depleted T cells, or T cells were the source of the cDNA or gDNA that made up the material.

In germline, CDR1 is SGDLS, CDR2 YYNGEE. The CDR3 contains 17 residues. The V gene end was trimmed by 3 bases and the J gene end by 2 bases; junction bases not matched to a gene: 6. Material: peripheral blood. J is TRBJ2-2 and V is TRBV9; 11 nucleotides agree with TRBD2. The TCR originated in a man between 60 and 70 years old who had recovered from COVID-19. CDR3 residues: CASSDSGRAKNTGELFF. The CDR3 nucleotides read TGTGCCAGCAGCGATAGCGGGAGGGCCAAAAACACCGGGGAGCTGTTTTTT.